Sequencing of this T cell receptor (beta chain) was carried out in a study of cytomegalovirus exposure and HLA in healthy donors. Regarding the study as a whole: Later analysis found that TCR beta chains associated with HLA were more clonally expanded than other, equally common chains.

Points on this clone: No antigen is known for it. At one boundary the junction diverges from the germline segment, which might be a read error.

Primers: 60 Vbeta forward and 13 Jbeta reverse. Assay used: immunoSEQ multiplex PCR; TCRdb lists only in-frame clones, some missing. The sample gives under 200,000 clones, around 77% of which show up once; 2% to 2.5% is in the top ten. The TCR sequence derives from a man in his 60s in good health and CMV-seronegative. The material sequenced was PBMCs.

As DNA, the CDR3 is TGTGCCAGCAGCTTAGCGGTGGGGGCATCCTCCTATAATTCACCCCTCAACTTT. Residues: CASSLAVGASSYNSPLNF. The chain joins TRBV7-9 to TRBJ1-6; a weak D match, TRBD1 (6 bases). The CDR3 sequence is 18 residues long. Germline assignment: CDR1 SEHNR and CDR2 FQNEAQ (reference sequence).